This T cell receptor beta chain was captured in a study of T cell repertoires in cytomegalovirus infection. The CDR3 extends over 14 amino acids. Germline values: CDR1 MNHEY, CDR2 SVGAGI. Trimming shortened V by 0 bases and J by 3 bases, and 9 bases separated the two germline ends. TCRdb called the reads again in MiXCR, with one record for every CDR3 protein. The sample includes 70,000 or so distinct CDR3 sequences, about 29% of them seen just once. As regards this clonotype: Its antigen is not known.

This chain uses TRBV6-5 with TRBJ2-7, with D uncertain. This receptor was identified in a human donor in good health (CMV status not recorded). Some clones in this sample may be carry-over from other donors' samples. Sequencing was performed on CD8+ T cells from cultured PBMCs, taken from culture after CMV antigen stimulation. CDR3 loop: CASSYSVGFYEQYF. In DNA form, the CDR3 reads TGTGCCAGCAGTTACTCGGTAGGGTTCTACGAGCAGTACTTC.